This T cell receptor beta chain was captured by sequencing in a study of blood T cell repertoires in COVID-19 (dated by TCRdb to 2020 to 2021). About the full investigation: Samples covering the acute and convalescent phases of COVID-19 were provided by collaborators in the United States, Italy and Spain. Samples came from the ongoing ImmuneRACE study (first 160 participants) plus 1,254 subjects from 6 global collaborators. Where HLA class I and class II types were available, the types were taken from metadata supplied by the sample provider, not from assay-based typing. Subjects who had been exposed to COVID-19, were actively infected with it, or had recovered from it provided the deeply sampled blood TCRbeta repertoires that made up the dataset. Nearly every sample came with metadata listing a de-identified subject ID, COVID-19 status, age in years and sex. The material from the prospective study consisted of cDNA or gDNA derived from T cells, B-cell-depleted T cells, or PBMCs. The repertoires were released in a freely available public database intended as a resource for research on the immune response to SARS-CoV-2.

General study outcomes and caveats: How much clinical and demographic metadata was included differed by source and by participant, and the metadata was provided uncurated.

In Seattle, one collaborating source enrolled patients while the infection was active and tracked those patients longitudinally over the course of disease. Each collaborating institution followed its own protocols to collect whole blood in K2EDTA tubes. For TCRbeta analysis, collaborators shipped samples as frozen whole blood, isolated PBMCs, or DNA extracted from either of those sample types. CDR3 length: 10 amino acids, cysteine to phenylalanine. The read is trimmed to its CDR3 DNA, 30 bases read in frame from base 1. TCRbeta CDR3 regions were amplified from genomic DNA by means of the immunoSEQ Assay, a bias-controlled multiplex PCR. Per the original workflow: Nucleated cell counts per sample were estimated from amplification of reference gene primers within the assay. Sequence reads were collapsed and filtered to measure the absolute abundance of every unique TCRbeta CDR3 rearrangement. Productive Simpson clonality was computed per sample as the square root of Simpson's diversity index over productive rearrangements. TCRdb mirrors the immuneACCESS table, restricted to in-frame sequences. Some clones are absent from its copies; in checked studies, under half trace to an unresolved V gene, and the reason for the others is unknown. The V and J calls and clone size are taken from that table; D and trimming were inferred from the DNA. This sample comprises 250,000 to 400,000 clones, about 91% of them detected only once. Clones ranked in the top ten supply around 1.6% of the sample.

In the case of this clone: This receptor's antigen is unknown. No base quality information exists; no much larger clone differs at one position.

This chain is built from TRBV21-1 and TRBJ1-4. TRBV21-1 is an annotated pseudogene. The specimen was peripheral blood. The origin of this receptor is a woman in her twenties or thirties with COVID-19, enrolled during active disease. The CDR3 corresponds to CASPAGKTVF. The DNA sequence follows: TGTGCCAGCCCAGCGGGGAAAACTGTTTTT.